A selection of T cell receptor beta chains follows, all from one sample in a study of PD-1 blockade in classical Hodgkin lymphoma. Assay: immunoSEQ multiplex PCR; the TCRdb copy retains only in-frame clones and omits some. The sample carries more than 85,000 clones, around 90% recorded once. The sample consisted of peripheral blood mononuclear cells (PBMCs), taken before the fourth cycle of nivolumab. The receptor source for this set is a human donor with classical Hodgkin lymphoma. The CDR3 runs from the conserved cysteine through the conserved F or W. D genes are given only for firm matches. Part of the rows lack a size; the others show once, few, many or a class for expanded clones.

size	V	D	J	DNA	CDR3
.	TRBV27	TRBD2	TRBJ2-7	TGTGCCAGCAGTTCCCTGGGACTAGCGGGAAACGAGCAGTACTTC	CASSSLGLAGNEQYF
.	TRBV28	.	TRBJ1-2	TGTGCCAGCAGCTCTTCCCTCACAGGGTATGGCTACACCTTC	CASSSSLTGYGYTF
.	TRBV2	.	TRBJ2-1	TGTGCCAGTAACCGTTACAATGAGCAGTTCTTC	CASNRYNEQFF
.	TRBV18	.	TRBJ2-1	TGTGCCAGCTCGCCGACTAGTATCAATGAGCAGTTCTTC	CASSPTSINEQFF
.	TRBV10-3	TRBD2	TRBJ2-3	TGTGCCATCTCAACGGGAGCGGGGGATACGCAGTATTTT	CAISTGAGDTQYF
.	TRBV19	.	TRBJ1-2	TGTGCCAGTAGTATTCAGTTGGCAGGTCCCTATGGCTACACCTTC	CASSIQLAGPYGYTF
.	TRBV6-5	.	TRBJ2-6	TGTGCCAGCAGGATCGGCTCTGGGGCCAACGTCCTGACTTTC	CASRIGSGANVLTF
once	TRBV6-1	TRBD1	TRBJ2-7	TGTGCCAGCAGTGAAGGTCTGGGACAGGGATACTACGAGCAGTACTTC	CASSEGLGQGYYEQYF
.	TRBV25-1	TRBD1	TRBJ2-7	TGTGCCAGCAGGAGTCGACAGGGCGAGCAGTACTTC	CASRSRQGEQYF
.	TRBV11-2	TRBD1	TRBJ2-4	TGTGCCAGCAGCTTACAAGGACAGGGAAACATTCAGTACTTC	CASSLQGQGNIQYF
once	TRBV7-9	.	TRBJ1-1	TGTGCCAGCAGCTTAGAGGGGTGGGGCAGACCAAACCCTGAAGCTTTCTTT	CASSLEGWGRPNPEAFF
once	TRBV29-1	.	TRBJ2-1	TGCAGCGTGGATCAGGGGATACTCTACAATGAGCAGTTCTTC	CSVDQGILYNEQFF
.	TRBV29-1	.	TRBJ2-4	TGCAGCGTTGAAGGGGGCAACATTCAGTACTTC	CSVEGGNIQYF
.	TRBV27	TRBD1	TRBJ2-7	TGTGCCAGCAGTATTTGGACGGTGGGGACAGTCTACGAGCAGTACTTC	CASSIWTVGTVYEQYF
.	TRBV30	TRBD1	TRBJ1-5	TGTGCCTGGGCCGACAGGGCCAATCAGCCCCAGCATTTT	CAWADRANQPQHF
.	TRBV19	.	TRBJ2-1	TGTGCCAGTAGTATAGTCCATGAGCAGTTCTTC	CASSIVHEQFF
.	TRBV6-5	TRBD2	TRBJ2-1	TGTGCCAGCAGTTACTCCCTAGCGGGAGGATATGAGCAGTTCTTC	CASSYSLAGGYEQFF
.	TRBV19	.	TRBJ1-1	TGTGCCAGTAGTATTGGGCTCCGGGCTTTCTTT	CASSIGLRAFF
.	TRBV10-3	.	TRBJ2-7	TGTGCCATCAGTGATCAGGGATCGTCGGACGAGCAGTACTTC	CAISDQGSSDEQYF
.	TRBV13	.	TRBJ2-7	TGTGCCAGCAGCCCGACAGGCGAATACGAGCAGTACTTC	CASSPTGEYEQYF
.	TRBV9	.	TRBJ2-7	TGTGCCAGCAGCGTAGAACTCGGGAGCTCCTACGAGCAGTACTTC	CASSVELGSSYEQYF
.	TRBV18	TRBD1	TRBJ1-1	TGTGCCAGCTCGGCTCGACAGGGGAGATACGGCACTGAAGCTTTCTTT	CASSARQGRYGTEAFF
.	TRBV7-9	TRBD2	TRBJ2-2	TGTGCCAGCAGACAGGGACTAGCGGCCGGGGAGCTGTTTTTT	CASRQGLAAGELFF
few	TRBV4-3	TRBD2	TRBJ2-7	TGCGCCAGCAGCCAAGATATCGGACTAGCGGACCACTTC	CASSQDIGLADHF
.	TRBV28	TRBD1	TRBJ1-2	TGTGCCAGCAGTTTTACCTGGACAGGGTCGGCGGTAGAAGGCGAAGGACACACCTTC	CASSFTWTGSAVEGEGHTF
.	TRBV10-3	TRBD2	TRBJ2-1	TGTGCCATCAGTGACCGGACTAGCGGGAGAGATGAGCAGTTCTTC	CAISDRTSGRDEQFF
.	TRBV19	.	TRBJ1-1	TGTGCCAGTAATGAAGGGGCACGACCTGAAGCTTTCTTT	CASNEGARPEAFF
.	TRBV6-6	.	TRBJ2-5	TGTGCCAGCAGTTACGGAAAGACCCAGTACTTC	CASSYGKTQYF
.	TRBV2	.	TRBJ1-1	TGTGCCAGCAGCGGGAGGGTTGAAGCTTTCTTT	CASSGRVEAFF
.	TRBV6-1	.	TRBJ2-7	TGTGCCAGCAGTGAAGGTAGGGCAGGCTTCTACGAGCAGTACTTC	CASSEGRAGFYEQYF
.	TRBV9	.	TRBJ2-3	TGTGCCAGCAGCGTAGAGAGGGTTCGAAACACAGATACGCAGTATTTT	CASSVERVRNTDTQYF
.	TRBV5-5	.	TRBJ1-1	TGTGCCAGCAGCCTTGACTTGAGGGGAAACACTGAAGCTTTCTTT	CASSLDLRGNTEAFF
.	TRBV29-1	TRBD2	TRBJ2-1	TGCAGCGTTGAATCTAGCGGGACTTACAATGAGCAGTTCTTC	CSVESSGTYNEQFF
.	TRBV9	TRBD1	TRBJ2-3	TGTGCCAGCAGCCGGGACAGGGAAAGGGATACGCAGTATTTT	CASSRDRERDTQYF
few	TRBV18	TRBD1	TRBJ1-5	TGTGCCAGCTCACCTACAGGGGATCAGCCCCAGCATTTT	CASSPTGDQPQHF
.	TRBV14	.	TRBJ1-4	TGTGCCAGCAGCCAAGCCTTGGGGGGTTGGCTGTTTTTT	CASSQALGGWLFF
.	TRBV11-2	TRBD1	TRBJ1-4	TGTGCCAGCAGCTTATGGACAGGGGGCAGCTCTAATGAAAAACTGTTTTTT	CASSLWTGGSSNEKLFF
.	TRBV25-1	TRBD1	TRBJ1-1	TGTGCCAGCAACAGGGGTCGTAACACTGAAGCTTTCTTT	CASNRGRNTEAFF
.	TRBV28	TRBD1	TRBJ1-2	TGTGCCAGCAGTTGGACAGGGGACTACTATGGCTACACCTTC	CASSWTGDYYGYTF
.	TRBV5-6	.	TRBJ1-2	TGTGCCAGCAGCTTGATCAAAACAGGGTTTAACTATGGCTACACCTTC	CASSLIKTGFNYGYTF
.	TRBV7-8	TRBD2	TRBJ2-7	TGTGCCAGCAGCTTAGCGGTCCCGGGACTAGCGGGAGGACTCTACGAGCAGTACTTC	CASSLAVPGLAGGLYEQYF
.	TRBV11-2	TRBD2	TRBJ2-4	TGTGCCAGCAGCCTAGCCGTTAGTCAGCGGGAGGGAAAAAACATTCAGTACTTC	CASSLAVSQREGKNIQYF